This is a list of T cell receptor beta chains from one sample in a study of T cell responses to AZD1222 COVID-19 vaccine. Repertoires were generated with immunoSEQ multiplex PCR, while TCRdb's copy carries only in-frame clones and drops some. Here the sample spans around 140,000 clones, about 93% being singletons. The sample here was peripheral blood, taken on day 0 of AZD1222 vaccination. The source is an adult in good health. The CDR3 runs from the conserved cysteine through the conserved F or W. Each record gives: J gene, V gene, D gene, clone size, CDR3 DNA, CDR3 protein. D genes are given only for firm matches. A clone size is listed for some rows: how often the clone was seen (once, few, many), or a class if it is expanded.

TRBJ1-2	TRBV9	.	.	TGTGCCAGCACCAAGGGGGACTATGGCTACACCTTC	CASTKGDYGYTF
TRBJ2-7	TRBV6-1	.	once	TGTGCCAGCAGTGAATCCTGGGACGGTTACGAGCAGTACTTC	CASSESWDGYEQYF
TRBJ1-5	TRBV18	TRBD1	.	TGTGCCAGCTCACGGTGGACAGGACAGTCCAATCAGCCCCAGCATTTT	CASSRWTGQSNQPQHF
TRBJ1-5	TRBV29-1	TRBD1	.	TGCAGCGTTTGGGACAGGGAAGCCAATCAGCCCCAGCATTTT	CSVWDREANQPQHF
TRBJ2-5	TRBV7-9	TRBD2	.	TGTGCCAGCAGCTTAGCGCTAGGACTAGCGGGAGTGGAGACCCAGTACTTC	CASSLALGLAGVETQYF
TRBJ1-2	TRBV9	.	.	TGTGCCAGCAGCGGACAGGACCATAATAACTATGGCTACACCTTC	CASSGQDHNNYGYTF
TRBJ1-4	TRBV7-9	TRBD1	.	TGTGCCAGCAGCTCGGCTGGGACAGGGCCTGAAAAACTGTTTTTT	CASSSAGTGPEKLFF
TRBJ2-5	TRBV2	.	.	TGTGCCAGCAGCAGGGACCGCCAAGAGACCCAGTACTTC	CASSRDRQETQYF
TRBJ2-3	TRBV9	.	.	TGTGCCAGCAGCGTAGTTGGGGACACAACAGATACGCAGTATTTT	CASSVVGDTTDTQYF
TRBJ2-7	TRBV7-9	.	.	TGTGCCAGCGCCATAGAGGATCGCGAGCAGTACTTC	CASAIEDREQYF
TRBJ2-3	TRBV5-1	TRBD2	.	TGCGCCAGCAGCCAGGGACTAGCGGGGGGGCCAGATACGCAGTATTTT	CASSQGLAGGPDTQYF
TRBJ2-7	TRBV6-2/TRBV6-3	.	.	TGTGCCAGCAGCTCGATCCTTGCCGGGGACTACGAGCAGTACTTC	CASSSILAGDYEQYF
TRBJ1-2	TRBV5-6	.	.	TGTGCCAGCAGCCCCGGGGATCATGGGCGCTATGGCTACACCTTC	CASSPGDHGRYGYTF
TRBJ1-1	TRBV6-5	.	.	TGTGCCAGCAGTTATGGAAGCCGGGAGAACACTGAAGCTTTCTTT	CASSYGSRENTEAFF
TRBJ1-2	TRBV29-1	TRBD1	.	TGCAGCGTTGAGGACAGGGGACTGTACGGCTACACCTTC	CSVEDRGLYGYTF
TRBJ2-2	TRBV11-2	.	.	TGTGCCAGCAGCTTATTAGCGGCTAACACCGGGGAGCTGTTTTTT	CASSLLAANTGELFF
TRBJ1-1	TRBV18	.	.	TGTGCCAGCTCACCGGGGAATGGGAACACTGAAGCTTTCTTT	CASSPGNGNTEAFF
TRBJ1-2	TRBV24-1	.	.	TGTGCCACCAGTGACGCCAGTGGCTACACCTTC	CATSDASGYTF
TRBJ1-2	TRBV6-5	TRBD1	.	TGTGCCAGCAAGGACAGGGACTATGGCTACACCTTC	CASKDRDYGYTF
TRBJ2-5	TRBV20-1	.	.	TGCAGTGCGAGGGGGGTGGAGACCCAGTACTTC	CSARGVETQYF
TRBJ2-7	TRBV9	.	.	TGTGCCAGCAGCGTAGCTGGGACTCCATACGAGCAGTACTTC	CASSVAGTPYEQYF
TRBJ2-7	TRBV7-6	TRBD1	.	TGTGCCAGCAGCTTAGCCCGGGACAGATTCTACGAGCAGTACTTC	CASSLARDRFYEQYF
TRBJ1-3	TRBV9	.	.	TGTGCCAGCAGCGTAGAGACGGGGACAGGAAACACCATATATTTT	CASSVETGTGNTIYF
TRBJ2-3	TRBV3-1/TRBV3-2	.	once	TGTGCCAGCAGCCAAGATCAACCGAGGAATAGCACGCAGTATTTT	CASSQDQPRNSTQYF
TRBJ2-4	TRBV2	.	once	TGTGCCAGCAGTGACCCCCAAGACGACATTCAGTACTTC	CASSDPQDDIQYF
TRBJ2-1	TRBV9	.	.	TGTGCCAGCAGCGTAACCTCAAGCTCCTACAATGAGCAGTTCTTC	CASSVTSSSYNEQFF
TRBJ1-5	TRBV29-1	.	.	TGCAGCGTTGGGGAGGGGGATAGCAATCAGCCCCAGCATTTT	CSVGEGDSNQPQHF